These 17 T cell receptor beta chains came from one sample sequenced in a study of T cell responses to AZD1222 COVID-19 vaccine. The data were produced by immunoSEQ multiplex PCR, yet TCRdb's version contains in-frame clones alone and is incomplete. The sample includes about 220,000 clones, about 93% seen only once; the top ten take approximately 1%. The source material was peripheral blood, sampled on day 0 of MenACWY control vaccination. The source of these receptors is an adult in good health.

The rearrangement joins TRBV7-3 to TRBJ2-5; TRBD1 agrees at 7 bases. The CDR3 consists of 16 residues. V shed 5 bases and J 4 bases; nucleotides not matched to a gene: 13. The germline gives CDR1 SGHTA, CDR2 FQGTGA. The CDR3 sequence: CASSPTPSTGIETQYF. The CDR3 DNA reads as TGTGCCAGCAGCCCAACGCCCTCGACAGGGATAGAGACCCAGTACTTC.

The V gene is TRBV5-1, the J gene TRBJ1-1, with D unclear. Deletions cut 0 bases from V and 6 bases from J, with 9 bases between. The CDR3 consists of 13 residues. Looked up from germline, CDR1 is SGHRS and CDR2 is YFSETQ. The CDR3 loop reads CASSLVGRAEAFF. In DNA form, the CDR3 reads TGCGCCAGCAGCTTGGTAGGGAGGGCTGAAGCTTTCTTT.

The V and J genes are TRBV5-8 and TRBJ1-1; 9 bases are shared with TRBD1. The V gene's germline CDR1 is SGHTS and CDR2 YDEGEE. The CDR3 runs to 17 residues. The V gene end was trimmed by 3 bases and the J gene end by 0 bases; junction bases not matched to a gene: 9. The CDR3, as DNA: TGTGCCAGCAGCTGGCCAGGGACAGGGTGGTTGAACACTGAAGCTTTCTTT. Encoded protein: CASSWPGTGWLNTEAFF.

J is TRBJ2-3 and V is TRBV7-6; the D is unclear. Trimming took 5 bases from V and 3 from J, leaving 3 bases between them. The CDR3 length is 11 residues. Germline V gene sequence: CDR1 SGHVS, CDR2 FNYEAQ. CDR3 bases: TGTGCCAGCAGCCGAACAGATACGCAGTATTTT. It encodes CASSRTDTQYF.

The chain has TRBV7-8 and TRBJ1-1, with TRBD1 identical over 9 bases. Germline trimming cut 2 bases from V and 9 bases from J; bases unmatched to any gene: 10. The CDR3 has 15 amino acids. CDR1 SGHVS and CDR2 FQNEAQ come from the germline V gene. The CDR3 nucleotides are TGTGCCAGCAGCTTATTACAGGGGGCGGGGAGAAAAGCTTTCTTT. Its translation is CASSLLQGAGRKAFF.

This chain links TRBV5-4 with TRBJ1-2, with TRBD1 matching over 8 bases. Unmatched junction bases numbered 6, after V lost 4 bases and J lost 4 bases. CDR3 length equals 14 residues. The germline CDR1 and CDR2 sequences are SGHNT and YYREEE (reference sequence). CDR3 nucleotides: TGTGCCAGCAGCGCGGGACAGGATATCTATGGCTACACCTTC. This sequence encodes CASSAGQDIYGYTF.

This clone was counted a single time. V usage is TRBV9 and J usage is TRBJ1-2, with unresolved D. The CDR3 length is 16 residues. The V gene lost 0 bases and the J gene lost 0 bases, with 12 bases spanning the gap. Germline values: CDR1 SGDLS, CDR2 YYNGEE. CDR3 in amino acids: CASSVAARLANYGYTF. DNA for the CDR3: TGTGCCAGCAGCGTAGCCGCCAGGTTAGCTAACTATGGCTACACCTTC.

The chain joins TRBV19 to TRBJ2-7; 12 bases map to TRBD1. Germline V gene data show CDR1 as LNHDA and CDR2 as SQIVND (reference sequence). The CDR3 is 16 residues long. After removal of 3 bases from V and 6 bases from J, the junction contained 9 bases not matched to a gene. CDR3 in amino acids: CASSMPGTGGILEQYF. The CDR3, as DNA: TGTGCCAGTAGTATGCCCGGGACAGGGGGCATACTCGAGCAGTACTTC. The full variable domain, its missing parts supplied by reference TRBV19 and TRBJ2-7, is DGGITQSPKYLFRKEGQNVTLSCEQNLNHDAMYWYRQDPGQGLRLIYYSQIVNDFQKGDIAEGYSVSREKKESFPLTVTSAQKNPTAFYLCASSMPGTGGILEQYFGPGTRLTVT.

This clone was counted a single time. This chain uses TRBV5-6 with TRBJ2-7; 8 nucleotides align to TRBD1. Germline V gene data show CDR1 as SGHDT and CDR2 as YYEEEE. J gave up 3 bases and V 2 bases, and 4 bases lay outside the gene matches. The CDR3 has 14 residues. CDR3 bases: TGTGCCAGCAGCTTTACAGGGGGAGGCTACGAGCAGTACTTC. Translation: CASSFTGGGYEQYF.

The gene calls are TRBV18 and TRBJ1-2; D gene uncertain. Germline V CDR1 and CDR2: KGHSH, LQKENI. The ends were cut back, 8 bases at V and 1 base at J, with 14 bases in the middle. CDR3 length equals 14 residues. The CDR3 protein is CASTPRGDNYGYTF. The DNA for the CDR3 is TGTGCCAGCACCCCGCGGGGTGATAACTATGGCTACACCTTC.

The chain recombines TRBV15 with TRBJ2-2; 14 nucleotides line up with TRBD2. The CDR3 is made up of 15 amino acids. In germline, CDR1 is LNHNV, CDR2 YYDKDF (reference sequence). V gave up 5 bases and J gave up 13 bases; unmatched junction bases: 9. The CDR3 nucleotides read TGTGCCACCAGCCCTGGGACTAGCGGGGGCCTCGGGCTGTTTTTT. This gives the protein CATSPGTSGGLGLFF.

The chain employs TRBV5-6 and TRBJ1-3; D unclear. The germline V and J ends were trimmed by 5 bases and 4 bases, with 13 bases remaining between them. Per germline, CDR1 SGHDT and CDR2 YYEEEE. The CDR3 totals 14 residues. CDR3 nucleotide sequence: TGTGCCAGCAGTAACCACGGGGTCGGAAACACCATATATTTT. Its translation is CASSNHGVGNTIYF.

The chain recombines TRBV6-6 with TRBJ1-4; TRBD1 aligns across 8 bases. The CDR3 is 15 amino acids. Per the germline V gene, CDR1 is MNHNY and CDR2 is SVGAGI (reference sequence). Losses at the gene ends were 5 bases for V and 7 bases for J; bases not matched to a gene: 9. CDR3 sequence (DNA): TGTGCCAGCAGTCCAAACAGGGGGTTAGTTGAAAAACTGTTTTTT. This encodes CASSPNRGLVEKLFF.

The V and J genes are TRBV12-3 or TRBV12-4 and TRBJ1-2, with D unclear. The CDR3 is made up of 12 amino acids. V was shortened by 5 bases and J by 5 bases, with 9 bases between the two germline ends. CDR3 in DNA: TGTGCCAGCAGTGTCGGGATTTATGGCTACACCTTC. Translated: CASSVGIYGYTF.

J is TRBJ1-1 and V is TRBV6-5, with D unresolved. This CDR3 spans 13 amino acids. CDR1 is MNHEY and CDR2 is SVGAGI in the germline V gene. V was trimmed by 0 bases and J by 4 bases, leaving 6 bases between them. CDR3 region: CASSYSLGTEAFF. Written as DNA, the CDR3 is TGTGCCAGCAGTTACTCCCTTGGCACTGAAGCTTTCTTT.

The CDR3 coding sequence is TGTGCCAGCAGAGAAAGGATCAATCTTTCACCCCTCCACTTT. It translates to CASRERINLSPLHF. This rearrangement joins TRBV27 to TRBJ1-6; no clear D gene. Germline CDR1 is MNHEY and CDR2 is SMNVEV (reference sequence). The CDR3 totals 14 residues. V was shortened by 6 bases and J by 9 bases, with 15 bases between the two germline ends.

V usage is TRBV30 and J usage is TRBJ2-3; TRBD2 matches at 15 bases. There are 16 residues in the CDR3. Trimming at V came to 2 bases and at J to 7 bases, leaving 7 bases not matched to a gene. Per the germline V gene, CDR1 is GTSNPN and CDR2 is SVGIG (reference sequence). The CDR3 nucleotides read TGTGCCTGGAGTCCTAGGACTAGCGGGGGGGCAAATACGCAGTATTTT. Residues: CAWSPRTSGGANTQYF.